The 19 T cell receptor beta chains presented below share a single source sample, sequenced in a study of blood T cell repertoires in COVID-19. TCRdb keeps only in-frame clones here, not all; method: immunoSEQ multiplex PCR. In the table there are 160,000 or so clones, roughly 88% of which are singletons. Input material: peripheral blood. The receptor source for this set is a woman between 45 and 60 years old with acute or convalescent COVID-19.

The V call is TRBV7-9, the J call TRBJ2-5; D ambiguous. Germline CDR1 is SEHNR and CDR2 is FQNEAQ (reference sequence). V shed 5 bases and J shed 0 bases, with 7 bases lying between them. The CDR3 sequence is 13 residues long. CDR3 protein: CASSGDYQETQYF. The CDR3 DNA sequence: TGTGCCAGCAGCGGAGACTACCAAGAGACCCAGTACTTC.

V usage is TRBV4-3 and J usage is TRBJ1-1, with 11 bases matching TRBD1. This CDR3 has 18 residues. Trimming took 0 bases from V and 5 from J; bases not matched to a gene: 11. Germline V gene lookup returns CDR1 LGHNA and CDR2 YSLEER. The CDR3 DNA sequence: TGCGCCAGCAGCCAAGATCATTGGACAGGGGGCATATGGACTGAAGCTTTCTTT. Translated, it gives CASSQDHWTGGIWTEAFF.

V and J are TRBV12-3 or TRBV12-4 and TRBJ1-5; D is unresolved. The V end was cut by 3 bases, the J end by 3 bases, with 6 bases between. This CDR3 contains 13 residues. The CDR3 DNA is TGTGCCAGCAGTTTGGCAGACAATCAGCCCCAGCATTTT. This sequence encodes CASSLADNQPQHF.

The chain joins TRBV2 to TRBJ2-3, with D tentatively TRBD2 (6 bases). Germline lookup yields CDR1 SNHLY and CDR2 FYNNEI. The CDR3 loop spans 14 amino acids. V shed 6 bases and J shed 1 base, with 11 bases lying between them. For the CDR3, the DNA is TGTGCCAGCAGAGATCCTAGCGGCACAGATACGCAGTATTTT. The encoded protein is CASRDPSGTDTQYF.

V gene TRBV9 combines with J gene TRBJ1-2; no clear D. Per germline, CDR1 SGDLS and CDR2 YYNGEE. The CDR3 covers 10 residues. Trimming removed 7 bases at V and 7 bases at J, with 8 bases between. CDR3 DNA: TGTGCCAGCGGGGAGCGTGGCTACACCTTC. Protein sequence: CASGERGYTF. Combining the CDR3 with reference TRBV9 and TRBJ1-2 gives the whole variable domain DSGVTQTPKHLITATGQRVTLRCSPRSGDLSVYWYQQSLDQGLQFLIQYYNGEERAKGNILERFSAQQFPDLHSELNLSSLELGDSALYFCASGERGYTFGSGTRLTVV.

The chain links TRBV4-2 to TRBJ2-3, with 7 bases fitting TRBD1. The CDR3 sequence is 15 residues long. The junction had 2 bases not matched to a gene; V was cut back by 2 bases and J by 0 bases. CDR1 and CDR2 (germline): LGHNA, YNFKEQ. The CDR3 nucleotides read TGTGCCAGCAGCCAAAGACAGGGTAGCACAGATACGCAGTATTTT. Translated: CASSQRQGSTDTQYF.

The CDR3, as DNA: TGTGCCAGCCTCCGGCGGGGTAGCACAGATACGCAGTATTTT. Translation: CASLRRGSTDTQYF. The chain recombines TRBV7-9 with TRBJ2-3, with D tentatively TRBD2 (6 bases). Trimming removed 8 bases at V and 0 bases at J, with 12 bases between. This CDR3 is built from 14 residues. Germline lookup yields CDR1 SEHNR and CDR2 FQNEAQ (reference sequence).

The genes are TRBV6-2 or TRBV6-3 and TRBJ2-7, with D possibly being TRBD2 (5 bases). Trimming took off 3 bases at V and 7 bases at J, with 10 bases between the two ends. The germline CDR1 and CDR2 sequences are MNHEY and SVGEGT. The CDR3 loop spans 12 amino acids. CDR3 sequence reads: CASSYEPGEQYF. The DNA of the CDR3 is TGTGCCAGCAGTTATGAGCCGGGAGAGCAGTACTTC.

This chain's CDR3 is CASSSFLTGTYNEQFF. CDR3 DNA sequence: TGTGCCAGCAGTTCTTTTCTGACAGGCACCTACAATGAGCAGTTCTTC. The chain employs TRBV28 and TRBJ2-1, with D possibly matching TRBD1 (6 bases). Trimming cost V 4 bases and J 2 bases, with 15 bases left between them. The germline gives CDR1 MDHEN, CDR2 SYDVKM. CDR3 length: 16 amino acids. Full variable domain (remainder filled in from reference TRBV28 and TRBJ2-1): DVKVTQSSRYLVKRTGEKVFLECVQDMDHENMFWYRQDPGLGLRLIYFSYDVKMKEKGDIPEGYSVSREKKERFSLILESASTNQTSMYLCASSSFLTGTYNEQFFGPGTRLTVL.

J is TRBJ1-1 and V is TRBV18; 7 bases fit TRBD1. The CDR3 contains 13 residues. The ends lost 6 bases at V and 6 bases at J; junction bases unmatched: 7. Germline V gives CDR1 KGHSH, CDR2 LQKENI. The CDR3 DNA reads TGTGCCAGCTCCCCAACAGGGGAGGCTGAAGCTTTCTTT. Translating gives CASSPTGEAEAFF.

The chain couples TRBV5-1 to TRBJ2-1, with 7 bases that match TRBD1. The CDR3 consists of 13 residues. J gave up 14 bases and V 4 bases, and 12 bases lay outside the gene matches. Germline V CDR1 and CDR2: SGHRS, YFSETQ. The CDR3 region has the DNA TGCGCCAGCAGCACTCGACAGGGCGGATTTAAGTTCTTC. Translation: CASSTRQGGFKFF.

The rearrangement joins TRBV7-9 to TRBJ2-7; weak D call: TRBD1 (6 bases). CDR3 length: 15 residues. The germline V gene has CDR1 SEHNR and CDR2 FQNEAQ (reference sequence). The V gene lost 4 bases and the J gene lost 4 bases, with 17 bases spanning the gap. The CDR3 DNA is TGTGCCAGCAGCTCTCGGGACAACCTCATATACGAGCAGTACTTC. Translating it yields CASSSRDNLIYEQYF.

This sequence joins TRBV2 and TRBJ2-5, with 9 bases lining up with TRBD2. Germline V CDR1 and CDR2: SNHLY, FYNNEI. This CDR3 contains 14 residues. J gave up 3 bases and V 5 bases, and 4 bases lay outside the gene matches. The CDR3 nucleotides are TGTGCCAGCAGTCCCCGGACTAGCGAAGAGACCCAGTACTTC. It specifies CASSPRTSEETQYF. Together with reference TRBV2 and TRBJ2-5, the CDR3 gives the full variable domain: EPEVTQTPSHQVTQMGQEVILRCVPISNHLYFYWYRQILGQKVEFLVSFYNNEISEKSEIFDDQFSVERPDGSNFTLKIRSTKLEDSAMYFCASSPRTSEETQYFGPGTRLLVL.

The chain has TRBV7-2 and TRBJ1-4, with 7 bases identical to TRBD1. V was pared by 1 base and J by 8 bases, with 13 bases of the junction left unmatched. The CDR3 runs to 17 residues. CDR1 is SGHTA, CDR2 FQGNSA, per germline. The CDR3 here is CASSLVYSGQAGEKLFF. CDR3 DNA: TGTGCCAGCAGCTTAGTTTATTCCGGACAGGCGGGCGAAAAACTGTTTTTT.

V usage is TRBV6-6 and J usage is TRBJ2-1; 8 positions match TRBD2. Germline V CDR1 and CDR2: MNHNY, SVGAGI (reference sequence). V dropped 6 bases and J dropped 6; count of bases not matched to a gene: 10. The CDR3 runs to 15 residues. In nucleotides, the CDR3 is TGTGCCAGCAGCCCGAGCGGGAGTTCGGCCAATGAGCAGTTCTTC. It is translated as CASSPSGSSANEQFF.

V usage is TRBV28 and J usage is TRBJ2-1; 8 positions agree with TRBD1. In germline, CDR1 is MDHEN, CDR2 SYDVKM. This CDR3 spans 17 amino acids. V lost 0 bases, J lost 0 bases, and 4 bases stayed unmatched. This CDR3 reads CASSLWLTGGSYNEQFF. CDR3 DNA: TGTGCCAGCAGTTTATGGTTAACAGGGGGCTCCTACAATGAGCAGTTCTTC.

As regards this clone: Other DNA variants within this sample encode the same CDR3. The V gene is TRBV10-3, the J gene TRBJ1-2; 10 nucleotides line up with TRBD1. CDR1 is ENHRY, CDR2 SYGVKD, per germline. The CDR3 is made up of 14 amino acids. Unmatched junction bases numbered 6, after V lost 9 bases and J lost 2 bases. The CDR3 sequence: CAITPGQGNYGYTF. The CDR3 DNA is TGTGCCATAACCCCGGGACAGGGGAACTATGGCTACACCTTC.

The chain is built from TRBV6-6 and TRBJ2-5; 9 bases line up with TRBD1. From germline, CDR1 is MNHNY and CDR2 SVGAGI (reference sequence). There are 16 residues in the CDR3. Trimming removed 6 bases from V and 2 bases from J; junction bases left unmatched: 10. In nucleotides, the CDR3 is TGTGCCAGCAGGTCTACCGGGACAGGGAATCAAGAGACCCAGTACTTC. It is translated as CASRSTGTGNQETQYF.

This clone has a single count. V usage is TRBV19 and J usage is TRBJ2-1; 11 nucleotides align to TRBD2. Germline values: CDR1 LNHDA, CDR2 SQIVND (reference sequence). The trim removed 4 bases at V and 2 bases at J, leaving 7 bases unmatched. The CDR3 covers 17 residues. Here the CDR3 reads CASSNQGTSGPYNEQFF. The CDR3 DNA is TGTGCCAGTAGTAATCAGGGGACTAGCGGTCCCTACAATGAGCAGTTCTTC. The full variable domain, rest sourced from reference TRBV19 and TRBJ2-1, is DGGITQSPKYLFRKEGQNVTLSCEQNLNHDAMYWYRQDPGQGLRLIYYSQIVNDFQKGDIAEGYSVSREKKESFPLTVTSAQKNPTAFYLCASSNQGTSGPYNEQFFGPGTRLTVL.